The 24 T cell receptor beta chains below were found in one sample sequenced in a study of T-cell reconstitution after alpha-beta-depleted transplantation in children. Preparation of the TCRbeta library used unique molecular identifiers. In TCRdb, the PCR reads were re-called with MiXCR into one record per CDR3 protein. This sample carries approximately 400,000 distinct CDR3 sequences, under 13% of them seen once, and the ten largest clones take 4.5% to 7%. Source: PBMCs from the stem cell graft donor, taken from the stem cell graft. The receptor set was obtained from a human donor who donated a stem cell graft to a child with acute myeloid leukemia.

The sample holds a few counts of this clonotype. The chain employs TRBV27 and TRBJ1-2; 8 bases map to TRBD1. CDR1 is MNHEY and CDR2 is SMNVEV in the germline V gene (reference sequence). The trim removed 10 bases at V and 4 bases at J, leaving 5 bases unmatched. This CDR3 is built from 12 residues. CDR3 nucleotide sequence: TGTGCCATTCGAGGGACAGGCTATGGCTACACCTTC. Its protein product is CAIRGTGYGYTF.

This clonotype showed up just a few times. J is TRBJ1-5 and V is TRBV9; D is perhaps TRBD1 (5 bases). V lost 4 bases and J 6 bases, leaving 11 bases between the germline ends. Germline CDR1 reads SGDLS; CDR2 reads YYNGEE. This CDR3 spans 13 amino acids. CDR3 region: CASSSSGSQPQHF. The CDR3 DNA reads TGTGCCAGCAGCAGTTCAGGGAGTCAGCCCCAGCATTTT. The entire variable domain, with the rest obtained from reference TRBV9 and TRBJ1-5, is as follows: DSGVTQTPKHLITATGQRVTLRCSPRSGDLSVYWYQQSLDQGLQFLIQYYNGEERAKGNILERFSAQQFPDLHSELNLSSLELGDSALYFCASSSSGSQPQHFGDGTRLSIL.

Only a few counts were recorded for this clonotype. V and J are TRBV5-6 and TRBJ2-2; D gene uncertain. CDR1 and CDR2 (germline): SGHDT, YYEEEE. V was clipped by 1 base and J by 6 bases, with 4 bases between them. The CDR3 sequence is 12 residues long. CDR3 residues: CASSLWSGELFF. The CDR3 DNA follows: TGTGCCAGCAGCTTGTGGTCCGGGGAGCTGTTTTTT.

The CDR3 sequence: CASSFSASEDEQYF. DNA of the CDR3: TGTGCCAGCAGCTTTTCTGCGAGCGAGGACGAGCAGTACTTC. The chain combines TRBV7-9 with TRBJ2-7; D remains ambiguous. Trimming removed 3 bases from V and 5 bases from J, with 14 bases in between. CDR1 and CDR2 from the germline V gene are SEHNR and FQNEAQ (reference sequence). The length of the CDR3 is 14 residues.

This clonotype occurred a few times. The CDR3 sequence is CASRGGQGNTEAFF. The CDR3 DNA reads TGCGCCAGCCGGGGAGGACAGGGGAACACTGAAGCTTTCTTT. The chain is built from TRBV5-1 and TRBJ1-1; 8 bases map to TRBD1. CDR1 and CDR2 (germline): SGHRS, YFSETQ. This CDR3 contains 14 residues. Trimming cost V 7 bases and J 1 base; bases outside gene matches: 6.

The CDR3, as DNA: TGCGCCAGCAGCTTCGGACGTACCGCAACTAATGAAAAACTGTTTTTT. This translates into CASSFGRTATNEKLFF. The chain is built from TRBV5-1 and TRBJ1-4; D call uncertain. This CDR3 is 16 amino acids long. CDR1 is SGHRS and CDR2 is YFSETQ in the germline V gene. Trimming took off 2 bases at V and 0 bases at J, with 11 bases between the two ends.

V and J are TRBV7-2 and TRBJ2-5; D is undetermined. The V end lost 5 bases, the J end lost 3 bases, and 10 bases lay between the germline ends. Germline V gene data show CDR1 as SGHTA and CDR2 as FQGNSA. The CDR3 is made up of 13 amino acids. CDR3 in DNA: TGTGCCAGCAGCCGCGGAACTAAAGAGACCCAGTACTTC. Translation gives CASSRGTKETQYF.

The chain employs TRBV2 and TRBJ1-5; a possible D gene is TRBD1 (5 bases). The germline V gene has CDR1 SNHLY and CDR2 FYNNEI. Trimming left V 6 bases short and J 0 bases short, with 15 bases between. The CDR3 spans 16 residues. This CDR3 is CASSPFGGDSNQPQHF. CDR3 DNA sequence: TGTGCCAGCAGCCCGTTCGGGGGAGATAGCAATCAGCCCCAGCATTTT.

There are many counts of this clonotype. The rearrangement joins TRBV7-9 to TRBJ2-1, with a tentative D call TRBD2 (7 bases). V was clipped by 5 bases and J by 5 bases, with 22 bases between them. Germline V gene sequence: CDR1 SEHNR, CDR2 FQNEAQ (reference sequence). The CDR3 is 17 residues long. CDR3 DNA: TGTGCCAGCAGCCCCCCCTTAGGGGGGGTGAGCAACAATGAGCAGTTCTTC. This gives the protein CASSPPLGGVSNNEQFF. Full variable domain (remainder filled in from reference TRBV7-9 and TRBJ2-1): DTGVSQNPRHKITKRGQNVTFRCDPISEHNRLYWYRQTLGQGPEFLTYFQNEAQLEKSRLLSDRFSAERPKGSFSTLEIQRTEQGDSAMYLCASSPPLGGVSNNEQFFGPGTRLTVL.

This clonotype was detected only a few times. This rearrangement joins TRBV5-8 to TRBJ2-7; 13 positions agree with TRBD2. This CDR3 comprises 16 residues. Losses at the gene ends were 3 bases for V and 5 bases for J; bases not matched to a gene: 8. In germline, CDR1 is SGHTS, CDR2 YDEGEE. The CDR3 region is CASSSGTSGDLNEQYF. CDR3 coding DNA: TGTGCCAGCAGCTCGGGGACTAGCGGGGACTTAAACGAGCAGTACTTC.

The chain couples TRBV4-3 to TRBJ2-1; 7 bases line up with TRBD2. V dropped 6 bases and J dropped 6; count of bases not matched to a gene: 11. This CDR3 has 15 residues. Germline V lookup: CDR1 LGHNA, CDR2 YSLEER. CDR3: CASSQRKRGSNEQFF. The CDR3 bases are TGCGCCAGCAGTCAGCGAAAGCGCGGGAGCAATGAGCAGTTCTTC.

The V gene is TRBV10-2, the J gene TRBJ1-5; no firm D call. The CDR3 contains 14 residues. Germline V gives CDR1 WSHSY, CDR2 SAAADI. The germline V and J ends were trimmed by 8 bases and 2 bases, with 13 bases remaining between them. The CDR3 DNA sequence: TGCGCCAGCCGCCCAGGCTGGGGCAATCAGCCCCAGCATTTT. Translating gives CASRPGWGNQPQHF.

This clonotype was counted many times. CDR3 sequence (DNA): TGTGCCAGCAGTTCAATCGGGTGGCTAGCGGGAGTCAATTCCTACAATGAGCAGTTCTTC. Its protein product is CASSSIGWLAGVNSYNEQFF. The V gene is TRBV12-3 or TRBV12-4, the J gene TRBJ2-1, with 10 bases aligning to TRBD2. CDR3 length: 20 residues. Trimming took 4 bases from V and 1 from J; bases not matched to a gene: 16.

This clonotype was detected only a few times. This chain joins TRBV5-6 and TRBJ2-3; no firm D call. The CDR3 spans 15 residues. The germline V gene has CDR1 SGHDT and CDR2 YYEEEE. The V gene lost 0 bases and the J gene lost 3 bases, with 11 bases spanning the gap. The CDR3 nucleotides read TGTGCCAGCAGCTTGGTGGGCCAGTGGACAGATACGCAGTATTTT. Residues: CASSLVGQWTDTQYF.

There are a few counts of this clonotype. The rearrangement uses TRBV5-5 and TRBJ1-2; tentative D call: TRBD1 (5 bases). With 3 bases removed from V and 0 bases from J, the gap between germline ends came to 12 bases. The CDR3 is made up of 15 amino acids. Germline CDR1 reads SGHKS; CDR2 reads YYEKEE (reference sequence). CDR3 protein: CASSWGMAANYGYTF. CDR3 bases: TGTGCCAGCAGCTGGGGGATGGCAGCTAACTATGGCTACACCTTC.

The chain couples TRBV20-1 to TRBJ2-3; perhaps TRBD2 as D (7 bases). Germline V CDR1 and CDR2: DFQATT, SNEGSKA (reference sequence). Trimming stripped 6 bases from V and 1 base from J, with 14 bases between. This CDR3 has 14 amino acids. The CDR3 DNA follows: TGCAGTGCCCCCGGGGGGCGAGGCACAGATACGCAGTATTTT. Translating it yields CSAPGGRGTDTQYF.

CDR3 bases: TGCAGTGCCAACCCCCGGACAGATCAAGAGGGTCTAAACATTCAGTACTTC. Translation gives CSANPRTDQEGLNIQYF. The chain is built from TRBV20-1 and TRBJ2-4; tentatively, D is TRBD1 (6 bases). The V end lost 6 bases, the J end lost 6 bases, and 27 bases lay between the germline ends. CDR1 and CDR2 (germline): DFQATT, SNEGSKA (reference sequence). This CDR3 is 17 amino acids long.

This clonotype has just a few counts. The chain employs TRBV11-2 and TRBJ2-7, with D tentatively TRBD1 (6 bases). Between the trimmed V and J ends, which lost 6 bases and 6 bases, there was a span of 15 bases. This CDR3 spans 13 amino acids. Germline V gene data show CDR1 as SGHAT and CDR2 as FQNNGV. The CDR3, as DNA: TGTGCCAGCAGATCTGCAGGGGCTGCCGAGCAGTACGTC. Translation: CASRSAGAAEQYV.

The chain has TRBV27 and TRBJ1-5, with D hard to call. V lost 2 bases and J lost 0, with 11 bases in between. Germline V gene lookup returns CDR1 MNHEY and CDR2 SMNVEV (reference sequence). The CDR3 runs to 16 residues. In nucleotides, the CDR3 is TGTGCCAGCAGTTTAAGGCCGCTCAATAGCAATCAGCCCCAGCATTTT. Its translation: CASSLRPLNSNQPQHF.

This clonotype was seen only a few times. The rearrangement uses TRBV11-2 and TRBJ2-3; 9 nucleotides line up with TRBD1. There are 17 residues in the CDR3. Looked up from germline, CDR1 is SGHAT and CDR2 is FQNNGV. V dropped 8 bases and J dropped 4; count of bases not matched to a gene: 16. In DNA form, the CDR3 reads TGTGCCAGCGGGGACAGGGCTGGGGGAGGGCCACCAGATACGCAGTATTTT. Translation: CASGDRAGGGPPDTQYF.

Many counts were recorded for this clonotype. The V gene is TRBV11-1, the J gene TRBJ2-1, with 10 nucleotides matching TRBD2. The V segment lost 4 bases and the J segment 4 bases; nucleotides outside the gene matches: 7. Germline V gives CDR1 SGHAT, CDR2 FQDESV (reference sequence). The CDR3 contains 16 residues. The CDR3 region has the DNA TGTGCCAGCAGCTCCTTAGCGGGAGGCCGGTACAATGAGCAGTTCTTC. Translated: CASSSLAGGRYNEQFF.

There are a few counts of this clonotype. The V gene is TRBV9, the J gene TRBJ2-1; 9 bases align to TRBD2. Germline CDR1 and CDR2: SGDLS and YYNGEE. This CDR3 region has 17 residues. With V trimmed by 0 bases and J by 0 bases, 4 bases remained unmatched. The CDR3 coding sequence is TGTGCCAGCAGCGTAGGACTAGCGGAGGCCTCCTACAATGAGCAGTTCTTC. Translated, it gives CASSVGLAEASYNEQFF.

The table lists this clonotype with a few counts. The CDR3 bases are TGTGCCAGCAGCGACACAGGGGAATATGGCTACACCTTC. Translated: CASSDTGEYGYTF. The V call is TRBV12-3 or TRBV12-4, the J call TRBJ1-2; 7 bases are a match to TRBD1. This CDR3 has 13 residues. The V segment lost 6 bases and the J segment 5 bases; nucleotides outside the gene matches: 6.

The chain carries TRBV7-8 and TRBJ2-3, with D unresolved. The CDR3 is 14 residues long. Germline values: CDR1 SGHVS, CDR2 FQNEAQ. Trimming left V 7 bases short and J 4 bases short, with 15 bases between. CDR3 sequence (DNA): TGTGCCAGCAACCCAGGCGCAGGCCCAGATACGCAGTATTTT. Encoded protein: CASNPGAGPDTQYF.